This TCR beta chain was sequenced for a study of graft-versus-host responses after intestinal transplantation. There are 14 residues in the CDR3. In germline, CDR1 is MNHNS, CDR2 SASEGT. V was clipped by 5 bases and J by 4 bases, with 14 bases between them. A note on this clone: Its matching antigen is unknown.

TCRdb keeps only in-frame clones here, not all; method: immunoSEQ multiplex PCR. This table has about 64,000 clones, approximately 91% appearing once. This sequence was found in a human donor who was the organ donor for an intestinal transplant. This specimen was unstimulated CD8+ T cells sorted from spleen or lymph node cells, taken before transplant. The chain carries TRBV6-1 and TRBJ1-1, with unresolved D. The CDR3 nucleotides read TGTGCCAGCAGTCTGGGCCAAGGCGCCACTGAAGCTTTCTTT. Encoded protein: CASSLGQGATEAFF.